These 29 T cell receptor beta chains were sequenced from one sample in a study of cytomegalovirus exposure and HLA in healthy donors. The PCR had 60 Vbeta and 13 Jbeta primers. Assay: immunoSEQ multiplex PCR; the TCRdb copy retains only in-frame clones and omits some. The data show around 150,000 clones, roughly 82% seen once. The specimen was PBMCs. These receptors were obtained from a woman aged 45-65 years in good health and CMV-seropositive.

This clone was counted between two and nine times. This chain connects TRBV18 to TRBJ2-7, with 7 bases matching TRBD2. The germline CDR1 and CDR2 sequences are KGHSH and LQKENI. The CDR3 covers 12 residues. V lost 8 bases, J lost 4 bases, and 5 bases stayed unmatched. For the CDR3, the DNA is TGTGCCAGCCATGGGGGGGGATACGAGCAGTACTTC. It codes for CASHGGGYEQYF.

The J gene is TRBJ2-5, the V gene TRBV29-1; 9 bases match TRBD2. The ends lost 1 base at V and 4 bases at J; junction bases unmatched: 10. This CDR3 spans 16 amino acids. Germline values: CDR1 SQVTM, CDR2 ANQGSEA. The CDR3 is CSVEGGRGGASETQYF. The CDR3 DNA is TGCAGCGTTGAAGGCGGTCGCGGGGGGGCATCAGAGACCCAGTACTTC.

V usage is TRBV19 and J usage is TRBJ1-6; 10 bases match TRBD1. Germline V gene lookup returns CDR1 LNHDA and CDR2 SQIVND (reference sequence). The junction had 5 bases not matched to a gene; V was cut back by 6 bases and J by 6 bases. CDR3 size: 15 residues. The CDR3 sequence is CASRPGQGFNSPLHF. The DNA for the CDR3 is TGTGCCAGTAGGCCGGGACAGGGGTTTAATTCACCCCTCCACTTT.

The chain is built from TRBV9 and TRBJ1-1; 8 bases align to TRBD1. Per germline, CDR1 SGDLS and CDR2 YYNGEE. V was pared by 3 bases and J by 5 bases, with 6 bases of the junction left unmatched. The CDR3 is 14 amino acids. The CDR3 sequence: CASSATGGSTEAFF. The DNA of the CDR3 is TGTGCCAGCAGCGCAACAGGGGGGAGTACTGAAGCTTTCTTT. The variable domain in full, completed from reference TRBV9 and TRBJ1-1, reads DSGVTQTPKHLITATGQRVTLRCSPRSGDLSVYWYQQSLDQGLQFLIQYYNGEERAKGNILERFSAQQFPDLHSELNLSSLELGDSALYFCASSATGGSTEAFFGQGTRLTVV.

The gene calls are TRBV9 and TRBJ2-2; 7 bases align to TRBD1. The CDR3 runs 16 residues. V lost 0 bases and J lost 5; bases outside the gene matches: 7. Germline V gene lookup returns CDR1 SGDLS and CDR2 YYNGEE. CDR3 DNA sequence: TGTGCCAGCAGCGTAGCTCAGGGGACAGTAACCGGGGAGCTGTTTTTT. Translated: CASSVAQGTVTGELFF.

This chain uses TRBV5-1 with TRBJ2-2; 8 positions agree with TRBD1. Losses at the gene ends were 4 bases for V and 6 bases for J; bases not matched to a gene: 2. Per the germline V gene, CDR1 is SGHRS and CDR2 is YFSETQ. The CDR3 runs 13 residues. The CDR3 bases are TGCGCCAGCAGCATACAGGGGGCCGGGGAGCTGTTTTTT. As protein: CASSIQGAGELFF.

The CDR3 protein is CAISTDRFYGYTF. The CDR3 DNA is TGTGCCATCAGTACGGACAGGTTCTATGGCTACACCTTC. This sequence joins TRBV10-3 and TRBJ1-2; 7 positions agree with TRBD1. Trimming at V came to 5 bases and at J to 4 bases, leaving 4 bases not matched to a gene. Germline values: CDR1 ENHRY, CDR2 SYGVKD. This CDR3 contains 13 residues.

The chain couples TRBV5-1 to TRBJ2-5, with TRBD2 identical over 10 bases. V dropped 3 bases and J dropped 3; count of bases not matched to a gene: 8. CDR1 and CDR2 (germline): SGHRS, YFSETQ. This CDR3 contains 16 residues. The chain's CDR3 is CASSSGRLAGEETQYF. CDR3 coding DNA: TGCGCCAGCAGCTCCGGTAGGCTAGCGGGAGAAGAGACCCAGTACTTC.

This clone was picked up a small number of times. The genes are TRBV10-3 and TRBJ2-1; TRBD2 agrees at 13 bases. The V gene end was trimmed by 6 bases and the J gene end by 5 bases; junction bases not matched to a gene: 1. Germline loops: CDR1 ENHRY, CDR2 SYGVKD. The CDR3 spans 14 residues. The CDR3 DNA reads as TGTGCCATCAGGGGGACTAGCGGGGACAATGAGCAGTTCTTC. Encoded protein: CAIRGTSGDNEQFF.

This rearrangement joins TRBV5-1 to TRBJ1-2; D is possibly TRBD1 (6 bases). This CDR3 is 13 amino acids long. The V and J ends lost 4 bases and 7 bases respectively, with 14 bases between them. Germline lookup yields CDR1 SGHRS and CDR2 YFSETQ. CDR3 sequence: CASSPQGQGGYTF. The DNA of the CDR3 is TGCGCCAGCAGCCCACAGGGCCAGGGTGGCTACACCTTC. The variable domain in full, with the rest retrieved from reference TRBV5-1 and TRBJ1-2, is KAGVTQTPRYLIKTRGQQVTLSCSPISGHRSVSWYQQTPGQGLQFLFEYFSETQRNKGNFPGRFSGRQFSNSRSEMNVSTLELGDSALYLCASSPQGQGGYTFGSGTRLTVV.

This clone was counted a few times. This chain connects TRBV2 to TRBJ2-5, with D possibly TRBD2 on 5 matching bases. The CDR3 length is 19 residues. V lost 1 base and J 5 bases, leaving 26 bases between the germline ends. CDR1 and CDR2 (germline): SNHLY, FYNNEI. The DNA for the CDR3 is TGTGCCAGCAGTGAAGATGAATCCGTCGCACTAGTTGGAATGGAGACCCAGTACTTC. The encoded protein is CASSEDESVALVGMETQYF.

The chain recombines TRBV6-1 with TRBJ1-5; D is uncertain. CDR3 length: 14 residues. The germline V and J ends were trimmed by 4 bases and 6 bases, with 13 bases remaining between them. The germline V gene encodes CDR1 MNHNS and CDR2 SASEGT. The CDR3 here is CASSGGREAQPQHF. In DNA form, the CDR3 reads TGTGCCAGCAGTGGAGGGAGGGAAGCTCAGCCCCAGCATTTT.

This chain joins TRBV7-9 and TRBJ1-2; D is undetermined. The CDR3 loop spans 14 amino acids. Trimming left V 5 bases short and J 6 bases short, with 16 bases between. CDR1 and CDR2 from the germline V gene are SEHNR and FQNEAQ (reference sequence). The CDR3 nucleotides read TGTGCCAGCAGCCAAATGGGCCGACAAGATGGCTACACCTTC. Translated, it gives CASSQMGRQDGYTF.

This rearrangement joins TRBV4-2 to TRBJ1-6, with TRBD1 matching over 7 bases. CDR1 and CDR2 from the germline V gene are LGHNA and YNFKEQ. With 1 base clipped from V and 9 bases from J, the junction kept 9 bases outside the gene matches. This CDR3 has 16 amino acids. CDR3 sequence reads: CASSQAGRDSSSPLHF. In DNA, the CDR3 is TGTGCCAGCAGCCAAGCCGGACGGGACAGTAGTTCACCCCTCCACTTT.

This clone was found a few times. This chain uses TRBV27 with TRBJ2-7, with TRBD1 matching over 9 bases. This CDR3 has 13 residues. V lost 6 bases to trimming and J lost 1 base; unmatched junction nucleotides: 1. Germline V gene sequence: CDR1 MNHEY, CDR2 SMNVEV (reference sequence). The CDR3 spells CASRGTGSYEQYF. The CDR3 bases are TGTGCCAGCAGGGGGACAGGGTCCTACGAGCAGTACTTC.

The chain carries TRBV6-5 and TRBJ2-5; 9 nucleotides line up with TRBD2. CDR1 is MNHEY and CDR2 is SVGAGI in the germline V gene. The J segment lost 3 bases and the V segment lost 5 bases, leaving 4 bases of the junction unmatched. The CDR3 is 14 residues long. The DNA of the CDR3 is TGTGCCAGCAGTCTAGCGGGGACTGAAGAGACCCAGTACTTC. This codes for CASSLAGTEETQYF.

This rearrangement joins TRBV27 to TRBJ1-2, with TRBD1 matching 8 bases. Germline assignment: CDR1 MNHEY and CDR2 SMNVEV (reference sequence). The trim removed 5 bases at V and 8 bases at J, leaving 10 bases unmatched. The CDR3 has 14 amino acids. The CDR3 is CASSNSGGQGGYTF. The CDR3 DNA follows: TGTGCCAGCAGTAACTCTGGAGGACAGGGAGGCTACACCTTC.

The chain is built from TRBV7-3 and TRBJ2-6, with 8 bases matching TRBD1. Per germline, CDR1 SGHTA and CDR2 FQGTGA. The CDR3 is made up of 18 amino acids. The trim removed 1 base at V and 2 bases at J, leaving 7 bases unmatched. CDR3 sequence reads: CASSLKGQGATGANVLTF. CDR3 coding DNA: TGTGCCAGCAGCTTAAAGGGCCAGGGGGCCACTGGGGCCAACGTCCTGACTTTC.

The V gene is TRBV21-1, the J gene TRBJ2-7; the D segment call TRBD1 is taken from the table without a DNA check. TRBV21-1 is classified as a pseudogene. The CDR3 totals 15 residues. This chain's CDR3 is CASSNPPDRGHEQYF. The CDR3 DNA reads TGTGCCAGCAGCAATCCCCCGGACAGGGGGCACGAGCAGTACTTC.

This rearrangement joins TRBV9 to TRBJ2-1; D might be TRBD2 (5 bases). The CDR3 runs to 14 residues. The germline V gene encodes CDR1 SGDLS and CDR2 YYNGEE. V lost 0 bases, J lost 1 base, and 5 bases lay in between. The CDR3 loop reads CASSVGLSYNEQFF. The CDR3 DNA reads as TGTGCCAGCAGCGTAGGACTATCCTACAATGAGCAGTTCTTC.

The chain couples TRBV18 to TRBJ2-7; D possibly corresponds to TRBD2 (5 bases). Germline loops: CDR1 KGHSH, CDR2 LQKENI. Trimming took 2 bases from V and 3 from J, leaving 11 bases between them. This CDR3 region has 14 residues. CDR3 nucleotide sequence: TGTGCCAGCTCACCAATTAGGGCGGGCTACGAGCAGTACTTC. It is translated as CASSPIRAGYEQYF.

This chain connects TRBV10-3 to TRBJ2-3, with 12 bases identical to TRBD1. There are 13 residues in the CDR3. Germline trimming cut 6 bases from V and 6 bases from J; bases unmatched to any gene: 1. Germline V gene sequence: CDR1 ENHRY, CDR2 SYGVKD. CDR3 nucleotide sequence: TGTGCCATCAGGGGACAGGGGGCGGATACGCAGTATTTT. Amino acids: CAIRGQGADTQYF.

By frequency in the sample, this clone is medium-sized. This rearrangement joins TRBV5-5 to TRBJ1-4, with D maybe TRBD1 (5 bases). Between the trimmed V and J ends, which lost 0 bases and 8 bases, there was a span of 20 bases. The CDR3 covers 17 residues. CDR1 and CDR2 from the germline V gene are SGHKS and YYEKEE (reference sequence). The CDR3 region is CASSLVLGGSPEEKLFF. The CDR3 DNA follows: TGTGCCAGCAGCTTGGTCCTTGGGGGGTCTCCAGAAGAAAAACTGTTTTTT.

The chain has TRBV6-1 and TRBJ1-6, with a tentative D call TRBD1 (6 bases). Germline CDR1 is MNHNS and CDR2 is SASEGT. V was shortened by 3 bases and J by 10 bases, with 16 bases between the two germline ends. This CDR3 spans 15 amino acids. For the CDR3, the DNA is TGTGCCAGCAGTGATTGGGGCAGGGGAGAGTCACCCCTCCACTTT. It specifies CASSDWGRGESPLHF.

This chain connects TRBV4-1 to TRBJ1-2; TRBD1 aligns across 10 bases. This CDR3 has 13 amino acids. With V trimmed by 6 bases and J by 8 bases, 6 bases remained unmatched. Germline assignment: CDR1 MGHRA and CDR2 YSYEKL. The CDR3 region is CASRGQGMFGYTF. The CDR3 DNA sequence: TGCGCCAGCAGGGGACAGGGGATGTTCGGCTACACCTTC.

The rearrangement links TRBV2 to TRBJ1-5; TRBD1 might be the D (5 bases). The CDR3 length is 14 residues. The germline CDR1 and CDR2 sequences are SNHLY and FYNNEI. Trimming cost V 2 bases and J 4 bases, with 9 bases left between them. The CDR3 spells CASSERQRNQPQHF. The CDR3 DNA sequence: TGTGCCAGCAGTGAACGACAGAGGAATCAGCCCCAGCATTTT.

The CDR3 nucleotides are TGCAGCGCAATAACCGGGACAGGGGGCTATCAGCCCCAGCATTTT. Encoded protein: CSAITGTGGYQPQHF. This sequence joins TRBV29-1 and TRBJ1-5, with 12 bases matching TRBD1. CDR1 is SQVTM and CDR2 is ANQGSEA in the germline V gene. This CDR3 contains 15 residues. Unmatched junction bases numbered 9, after V lost 7 bases and J lost 5 bases.

The chain employs TRBV23-1 and TRBJ1-2, with unresolved D. TRBV23-1 is labeled an ORF, and its function is uncertain. This CDR3 has 12 amino acids. Trimming removed 10 bases from V and 7 bases from J, with 16 bases in between. The DNA of the CDR3 is TGCGCCATCTCTTCGGGTCATGGTGGCTACACCTTC. Protein sequence: CAISSGHGGYTF.

This clone is a singleton in its sample. V is TRBV6-5 and J is TRBJ2-7, with TRBD1 matching over 7 bases. The CDR3 has 14 amino acids. V trimming: 4 bases; J trimming: 4 bases; junction bases outside the gene matches: 7. Germline V CDR1 and CDR2: MNHEY, SVGAGI. CDR3 DNA: TGTGCCAGCAGTTCGTCTCCAGGGGGTTACGAGCAGTACTTC. Translating gives CASSSSPGGYEQYF.